This entry is about one TCR beta chain. V was shortened by 6 bases and J by 3 bases, with 18 bases between the two germline ends. Germline V gene data show CDR1 as MNHNY and CDR2 as SVGAGI (reference sequence). The CDR3 spans 16 residues. The protocol was immunoSEQ multiplex PCR, while the TCRdb copy is restricted to in-frame clones and leaves out a portion. The sample yields approximately 20,000 clones, roughly 86% seen once. This specimen belongs to a study of T cell clonotyping in hematopoietic cell transplantation. This sample's time point: recipient sample about 28 days before transplant, after cytoreduction.

The clonotype comes from a man aged 45-65 years with acute myeloid leukemia. Some clones in this sample may be carry-over from other donors' samples. The chain couples TRBV6-6 to TRBJ1-5; D ambiguous. This material consisted of peripheral blood mononuclear cells, taken before stem cell transplant. The CDR3 here is CASRLNRLSLNQPQHF. CDR3 sequence (DNA): TGTGCCAGCAGGCTAAATCGACTGAGTCTCAATCAGCCCCAGCATTTT.